Listed below are T cell receptor beta chains from one sample, sequenced in a study of blood T cell dynamics during melanoma immunotherapy. Generated by immunoSEQ multiplex PCR, the TCRdb table keeps only in-frame clones and is missing some. The sample has approximately 17,000 clones; about 89% are singletons. The input for sequencing was blood, taken from a patient treated with checkpoint blockade. The receptors here all came from a human donor with melanoma. The CDR3 runs from the conserved cysteine through the conserved F or W. D genes are given only for firm matches. Clone size is given for some rows only: seen once, a few or many times, or a class if the clone is expanded.

d_gene	abundance	v_gene	j_gene	CDR3aa	CDR3nt
NA	once	TRBV4-1	TRBJ2-1	CASRPESYNEQFF	TGCGCCAGCAGGCCGGAGTCCTACAATGAGCAGTTCTTC
TRBD2	once	TRBV5-6	TRBJ2-3	CASSPEALANPDTQYF	TGTGCCAGCAGCCCGGAGGCACTAGCGAACCCAGATACGCAGTATTTT
NA	once	TRBV20-1	TRBJ1-6	CSVADSMFHF	TGCAGTGTAGCCGACAGCATGTTCCACTTT
NA	NA	TRBV11-2	TRBJ1-3	CASSLSTGSGNTIYF	TGTGCCAGCAGCTTATCAACGGGCTCTGGAAACACCATATATTTT
NA	NA	TRBV7-2	TRBJ2-5	CASRKQGTGGEETQYF	TGTGCCAGCAGAAAGCAAGGGACGGGCGGAGAAGAGACCCAGTACTTC
TRBD1	NA	TRBV5-1	TRBJ1-6	CASSTGQGPFPLHF	TGCGCCAGCAGCACCGGACAGGGTCCTTTTCCCCTCCACTTT
NA	NA	TRBV19	TRBJ1-2	CASSGQLLNYGYTF	TGTGCCAGTTCCGGACAGCTACTTAACTATGGCTACACCTTC
NA	NA	TRBV7-2	TRBJ1-1	CASSATQVSEAFF	TGTGCCAGCAGCGCAACACAAGTAAGTGAAGCTTTCTTT
NA	NA	TRBV28	TRBJ2-7	CASSLLLISYEQYF	TGTGCCAGCAGTTTATTGCTGATCTCCTACGAGCAGTACTTC
TRBD2	NA	TRBV5-5	TRBJ2-5	CASSLEGTRESETQYF	TGTGCCAGCAGCTTGGAAGGGACTAGAGAAAGCGAGACCCAGTACTTC
NA	NA	TRBV7-9	TRBJ1-2	CASSSTDRSYGYTF	TGTGCCAGCAGCTCTACAGACAGGTCCTATGGCTACACCTTC
TRBD1	NA	TRBV7-8	TRBJ2-3	CASSYLGQGGTDTQYF	TGTGCCAGCAGCTACCTCGGACAGGGGGGGACAGATACGCAGTATTTT
NA	once	TRBV19	TRBJ1-2	CASSIIAPPVGYTF	TGTGCCAGTAGTATAATTGCCCCACCGGTAGGCTACACCTTC
TRBD2	NA	TRBV14	TRBJ2-1	CASSQGDLAGSYNEQFF	TGTGCCAGCAGCCAAGGGGACCTAGCGGGTTCGTACAATGAGCAGTTCTTC
TRBD1	NA	TRBV2	TRBJ2-2	CASRVDRANTGELFF	TGTGCCAGCAGAGTTGACAGGGCGAACACCGGGGAGCTGTTTTTT
NA	NA	TRBV6-4	TRBJ1-4	CASEDRPRERLFF	TGTGCCAGCGAGGACCGCCCTCGGGAGAGACTGTTTTTT
TRBD1	NA	TRBV6-5	TRBJ2-5	CASSSKDRGGKETQYF	TGTGCCAGCAGTTCTAAGGACAGGGGAGGGAAGGAGACCCAGTACTTC
NA	NA	TRBV13	TRBJ2-7	CASSWGQAYEQYF	TGTGCCAGCAGCTGGGGACAAGCCTACGAGCAGTACTTC
NA	NA	TRBV19	TRBJ2-5	CASSIGGTAQETQYF	TGTGCCAGTAGTATAGGCGGGACGGCCCAAGAGACCCAGTACTTC
TRBD2	NA	TRBV7-2	TRBJ2-5	CASSDTSGGGIGADF	TGTGCCAGCAGCGATACTAGCGGGGGGGGAATTGGGGCGGACTTC
TRBD2	NA	TRBV5-1	TRBJ2-5	CASSSGLAGGQETQYF	TGCGCCAGCAGTTCCGGACTAGCGGGGGGGCAAGAGACCCAGTACTTC
NA	once	TRBV6-5	TRBJ1-2	CASSYRDRNYGYTF	TGTGCCAGCAGTTACCGGGACCGAAACTATGGCTACACCTTC
NA	once	TRBV7-9	TRBJ2-3	CASSRPGPNVDTQYF	TGTGCCAGCAGCCGACCGGGACCCAACGTGGATACGCAGTATTTT
TRBD2	NA	TRBV7-9	TRBJ2-3	CASSLALAVQYF	TGTGCCAGCAGCTTAGCCCTAGCGGTGCAGTATTTT
NA	NA	TRBV2	TRBJ1-2	CASSNVNYGYTF	TGTGCCAGCAGTAACGTAAACTATGGCTACACCTTC
NA	NA	TRBV18	TRBJ2-3	CASGKTGTTSTDTQYF	TGTGCCAGCGGTAAAACAGGGACCACTAGCACAGATACGCAGTATTTT
NA	NA	TRBV29-1	TRBJ2-3	CSSTGGPDTQYF	TGCAGCTCGACGGGGGGCCCAGATACGCAGTATTTT
NA	NA	TRBV7-2	TRBJ2-7	CASSLVQPPSWEQYF	TGTGCCAGCAGCCTCGTACAGCCTCCATCCTGGGAGCAGTACTTC
NA	NA	TRBV19	TRBJ2-4	CASSTHRDGSKNIQYF	TGTGCCAGTAGTACCCATCGGGACGGTTCCAAAAACATTCAGTACTTC
NA	NA	TRBV5-1	TRBJ2-3	CASSIRDPDTQYF	TGCGCCAGCAGCATCCGGGACCCAGATACGCAGTATTTT
TRBD1	NA	TRBV4-2	TRBJ2-7	CASSQDWTGRTYEQYF	TGTGCCAGCAGCCAAGATTGGACAGGGAGGACCTACGAGCAGTACTTC
TRBD1	NA	TRBV19	TRBJ2-2	CASSFAGTGADYGELFF	TGTGCCAGTAGTTTCGCCGGGACAGGGGCCGATTACGGGGAGCTGTTTTTT
TRBD1	NA	TRBV7-9	TRBJ1-5	CASSPGQGKENQPQHF	TGTGCCAGCAGCCCGGGACAGGGGAAGGAAAATCAGCCCCAGCATTTT
TRBD1	NA	TRBV28	TRBJ1-4	CASSPGQSNEKLFF	TGTGCCAGCAGCCCGGGACAGTCGAATGAAAAACTGTTTTTT
NA	once	TRBV28	TRBJ2-3	CASSLTDTQYF	TGTGCCAGCAGTTTAACTGATACGCAGTATTTT
NA	NA	TRBV14	TRBJ2-2	CASSQGLVFPINTGELFF	TGTGCCAGCAGCCAAGGTCTCGTTTTCCCAATTAACACCGGGGAGCTGTTTTTT
TRBD1	NA	TRBV5-4	TRBJ1-2	CASSWKDRGANYGYTF	TGTGCCAGCAGCTGGAAGGACAGGGGAGCTAACTATGGCTACACCTTC
TRBD2	NA	TRBV2	TRBJ2-3	CATRTSGGTDTQYF	TGTGCCACTCGGACTAGCGGGGGCACAGATACGCAGTATTTT
NA	NA	TRBV7-2	TRBJ1-3	CASSLDRTDSSGNTIYF	TGTGCCAGCAGCTTAGATCGGACGGACAGCTCTGGAAACACCATATATTTT
NA	NA	TRBV9	TRBJ2-1	CASSVGGRDGNEQFF	TGTGCCAGCAGCGTCGGAGGGCGGGACGGTAATGAGCAGTTCTTC
TRBD1	NA	TRBV7-2	TRBJ2-3	CASSSRTGGAGRTDTQYF	TGTGCCAGCAGCTCCCGGACAGGGGGCGCCGGGCGGACAGATACGCAGTATTTT
NA	NA	TRBV5-4	TRBJ1-1	CASSLAGGDLTEAFF	TGTGCCAGCAGCTTGGCCGGGGGGGATCTCACTGAAGCTTTCTTT
TRBD1	NA	TRBV5-1	TRBJ1-6	CASSLKGQGVNSPLHF	TGCGCCAGCAGCTTGAAGGGACAGGGAGTTAATTCACCCCTCCACTTT
NA	NA	TRBV18	TRBJ2-7	CASSSPILPYEQYF	TGTGCCAGCTCAAGCCCGATCCTTCCCTACGAGCAGTACTTC
TRBD1	NA	TRBV6-1	TRBJ1-1	CASSDKGQANTEAFF	TGTGCCAGCAGTGATAAGGGACAGGCGAACACTGAAGCTTTCTTT
NA	once	TRBV4-3	TRBJ2-1	CASSQDLDGSSYNEQFF	TGCGCCAGCAGCCAAGATCTTGACGGAAGCTCCTACAATGAGCAGTTCTTC
TRBD1	NA	TRBV5-4	TRBJ2-7	CASSSRTGKGYEQYF	TGTGCCAGCAGCTCAAGGACAGGGAAGGGCTACGAGCAGTACTTC
NA	once	TRBV7-5	TRBJ1-2	CVRSLAGQGADFGGYTF	TGTGTCAGAAGCTTAGCTGGCCAGGGGGCGGATTTTGGAGGCTACACCTTC
NA	NA	TRBV6-6	TRBJ2-1	CASSSDSTWGNEQFF	TGTGCCAGCAGCTCGGACTCAACCTGGGGCAATGAGCAGTTCTTC
NA	NA	TRBV18	TRBJ2-7	CASSPPSSYEQYF	TGTGCCAGCTCACCACCTAGCTCCTACGAGCAGTACTTC
NA	NA	TRBV12-5	TRBJ1-5	CASGLGGEQPQHF	TGTGCTAGTGGTTTGGGGGGGGAGCAGCCCCAGCATTTT
NA	NA	TRBV15	TRBJ2-1	CATSGGRGILGNEQFF	TGTGCCACCAGCGGAGGGCGAGGCATTTTAGGGAATGAGCAGTTCTTC
NA	NA	TRBV29-1	TRBJ2-7	CSAGPGRKAYEQYF	TGCAGCGCTGGACCGGGACGCAAGGCCTACGAGCAGTACTTC
NA	once	TRBV5-6	TRBJ2-7	CASSLSGPSEQYF	TGTGCCAGCAGCTTATCAGGGCCCTCCGAGCAGTACTTC
NA	NA	TRBV5-1	TRBJ1-2	CASSLDVRNYGYTF	TGCGCCAGCAGCTTGGACGTCAGAAACTATGGCTACACCTTC
NA	NA	TRBV4-2	TRBJ1-4	CASSQAPRSNEKLFF	TGTGCCAGCAGCCAAGCCCCAAGATCGAATGAAAAACTGTTTTTT
NA	NA	TRBV5-4	TRBJ1-1	CASRSSGGMNTEAFF	TGTGCCAGCAGGTCATCGGGGGGTATGAACACTGAAGCTTTCTTT
NA	NA	TRBV28	TRBJ2-1	CASTGPYNEQFF	TGTGCCAGCACAGGCCCTTACAATGAGCAGTTCTTC